One sample yielded the 23 T cell receptor beta chains listed below, sequenced in a study of control samples from healthy donors and cancer patients. Sequencing was performed with immunoSEQ multiplex PCR; in TCRdb, only in-frame clones are kept and a portion is missing. Of 130,000 or so clones detected, about 90% appear once; the ten largest clones hold around 7.6%. The sample consisted of PBMCs. These receptors all come from a man aged 50-59 years with head and neck cancer.

The V gene is TRBV7-5, the J gene TRBJ2-1; the table's D gene call, TRBD2, was not cross checked with the DNA. TRBV7-5 is classified as a pseudogene. This CDR3 comprises 17 residues. CDR3 bases: TGTGCCAGAAGCCCACGGGGATCTAGCGGAGGGCATAATGAGCAGTTCTTC. This translates into CARSPRGSSGGHNEQFF.

This clone appeared many times. CDR3 amino acids: CSASGTNYEQYF. The DNA of the CDR3 is TGCAGTGCTAGTGGGACTAACTACGAGCAGTACTTC. This chain joins TRBV20-1 and TRBJ2-7; TRBD2 aligns across 7 bases. Germline CDR1 and CDR2: DFQATT and SNEGSKA (reference sequence). The ends lost 3 bases at V and 3 bases at J; junction bases unmatched: 2. This CDR3 has 12 residues.

V and J are TRBV4-1 and TRBJ1-5, with a possible D match to TRBD1 (5 bases). Germline V gene sequence: CDR1 MGHRA, CDR2 YSYEKL. Trimming stripped 3 bases from V and 5 bases from J, with 11 bases between. The CDR3 length is 14 residues. CDR3 residues: CASSHRQSDQPQHF. DNA for the CDR3: TGCGCCAGCAGCCACCGACAGAGTGATCAGCCCCAGCATTTT.

The chain employs TRBV7-2 and TRBJ2-1, with a possible D match to TRBD2 (6 bases). Trimming stripped 8 bases from V and 2 bases from J, with 7 bases between. Germline assignment: CDR1 SGHTA and CDR2 FQGNSA. CDR3 size: 12 residues. The CDR3 sequence is CASGGTYNEQFF. CDR3 nucleotide sequence: TGTGCCAGCGGCGGGACCTACAATGAGCAGTTCTTC.

The chain is built from TRBV24-1 and TRBJ2-5; 7 nucleotides agree with TRBD2. This CDR3 is built from 17 residues. Per the germline V gene, CDR1 is KGHDR and CDR2 is SFDVKD. V lost 4 bases, J lost 5 bases, and 15 bases stayed unmatched. CDR3 DNA: TGTGCCACCAGTGAAACTCCTCGAGCGGGGATTAAGGAGACCCAGTACTTC. Its translation is CATSETPRAGIKETQYF.

This chain links TRBV4-1 with TRBJ2-1, with 8 bases fitting TRBD2. V lost 2 bases and J lost 10; bases outside the gene matches: 1. The CDR3 has 12 amino acids. CDR1 MGHRA and CDR2 YSYEKL come from the germline V gene. In nucleotides, the CDR3 is TGCGCCAGCAGCCAATTAGCGGGGGAGCAGTTCTTC. This codes for CASSQLAGEQFF.

The rearrangement links TRBV6-5 to TRBJ1-2; 7 positions agree with TRBD1. The CDR3 consists of 14 residues. Losses at the gene ends were 3 bases for V and 6 bases for J; bases not matched to a gene: 7. Germline V gene lookup returns CDR1 MNHEY and CDR2 SVGAGI. In DNA form, the CDR3 reads TGTGCCAGCAGTTATCTACAGGGGTTCGATGGCTACACCTTC. It translates to CASSYLQGFDGYTF.

The chain combines TRBV6-5 with TRBJ1-1; no clear D. The CDR3 sequence is 13 residues long. Germline CDR1 MNHEY, CDR2 SVGAGI. The germline V and J ends were trimmed by 1 base and 1 base, with 4 bases remaining between them. Here the CDR3 reads CASSYWENTEAFF. The CDR3 nucleotides are TGTGCCAGCAGTTACTGGGAGAACACTGAAGCTTTCTTT.

V is TRBV5-1 and J is TRBJ2-6; D ambiguous. The CDR3 extends over 15 amino acids. Trimming cost V 7 bases and J 0 bases, with 11 bases left between them. The germline V gene has CDR1 SGHRS and CDR2 YFSETQ. CDR3 sequence: CASGPGNSGANVLTF. CDR3 DNA sequence: TGCGCCAGCGGTCCAGGTAACTCTGGGGCCAACGTCCTGACTTTC.

The V and J genes are TRBV7-2 and TRBJ2-7; TRBD1 aligns across 11 bases. J was trimmed by 5 bases and V by 2 bases; bases with no gene match: 8. The CDR3 totals 16 residues. CDR1 and CDR2 (germline): SGHTA, FQGNSA. The CDR3 reads CASSLWVGTGGNEQYF. CDR3 DNA: TGTGCCAGCAGCTTATGGGTCGGGACAGGGGGAAACGAGCAGTACTTC.

The V gene is TRBV11-2, the J gene TRBJ2-3; 12 nucleotides match TRBD2. CDR3 length equals 15 residues. Germline trimming cut 8 bases from V and 2 bases from J; bases unmatched to any gene: 5. Germline CDR1 reads SGHAT; CDR2 reads FQNNGV. DNA for the CDR3: TGTGCCAGCGGGCGACTAGCGGGGGTCACAGATACGCAGTATTTT. Amino acids: CASGRLAGVTDTQYF.

This clone was recorded only once. V is TRBV2 and J is TRBJ1-1; D remains ambiguous. V shed 4 bases and J shed 4 bases, with 13 bases lying between them. The CDR3 has 14 residues. From germline, CDR1 is SNHLY and CDR2 FYNNEI. The CDR3 loop reads CASSVEQTGTEAFF. CDR3 nucleotides: TGTGCCAGCAGTGTAGAACAAACCGGCACTGAAGCTTTCTTT.

The chain is built from TRBV27 and TRBJ1-2; maybe TRBD1 (5 bases). There are 14 residues in the CDR3. Trimming shortened V by 4 bases and J by 10 bases, and 19 bases separated the two germline ends. CDR1 and CDR2 from the germline V gene are MNHEY and SMNVEV (reference sequence). This CDR3 reads CASSSDLAGVAYTF. DNA of the CDR3: TGTGCCAGCAGTTCCGACCTTGCGGGGGTTGCCTACACCTTC.

The chain combines TRBV29-1 with TRBJ1-2, with D perhaps matching TRBD1 (5 bases). Germline lookup yields CDR1 SQVTM and CDR2 ANQGSEA. CDR3 length: 13 residues. CDR3 amino acids: CAGGVGEGYGYTF. The CDR3 coding sequence is TGCGCGGGCGGAGTAGGGGAAGGCTATGGCTACACCTTC.

V and J are TRBV24-1 and TRBJ2-2; D is uncertain. The CDR3 covers 13 residues. Per the germline V gene, CDR1 is KGHDR and CDR2 is SFDVKD. V lost 7 bases to trimming and J lost 4 bases, with 9 bases between them. DNA for the CDR3: TGTGCCACCAGGCGAGGTTCCACCGGGGAGCTGTTTTTT. It codes for CATRRGSTGELFF.

The CDR3 nucleotides read TGTGCCAGCAGCTCCTGGGACAATTATGGCTACACCTTC. Residues: CASSSWDNYGYTF. The chain employs TRBV7-8 and TRBJ1-2, with D tentatively TRBD1 (6 bases). Trimming took 4 bases from V and 5 from J, leaving 11 bases between them. The CDR3 has 13 residues. Germline lookup yields CDR1 SGHVS and CDR2 FQNEAQ. Full variable domain (rest looked up from reference TRBV7-8 and TRBJ1-2): GAGVSQSPRYKVAKRGQDVALRCDPISGHVSLFWYQQALGQGPEFLTYFQNEAQLDKSGLPSDRFFAERPEGSVSTLKIQRTQQEDSAVYLCASSSWDNYGYTFGSGTRLTVV.

The gene calls are TRBV6-5 and TRBJ2-7, with TRBD2 as a possible D gene (6 bases). The V end was cut by 2 bases, the J end by 7 bases, with 12 bases between. Germline CDR1 is MNHEY and CDR2 is SVGAGI. The CDR3 extends over 13 amino acids. The CDR3 sequence is CASSYPAGLEQYF. CDR3 sequence (DNA): TGTGCCAGCAGTTACCCCGCGGGGTTAGAGCAGTACTTC.

This chain links TRBV28 with TRBJ1-5, with 7 bases identical to TRBD1. J gave up 4 bases and V 2 bases, and 5 bases lay outside the gene matches. The CDR3 totals 15 residues. Germline lookup yields CDR1 MDHEN and CDR2 SYDVKM. The CDR3 loop reads CASSLVDRENQPQHF. For the CDR3, the DNA is TGTGCCAGCAGTTTAGTTGACAGGGAGAATCAGCCCCAGCATTTT.

This chain joins TRBV28 and TRBJ2-3; D may be TRBD2 (6 bases). Trimming removed 10 bases from V and 2 bases from J, with 16 bases in between. CDR3 length: 14 amino acids. Germline lookup yields CDR1 MDHEN and CDR2 SYDVKM. CDR3 nucleotides: TGTGCCATCGGGACTCCCGCCTCCACAGATACGCAGTATTTT. Protein: CAIGTPASTDTQYF.

The chain couples TRBV29-1 to TRBJ1-1, with TRBD1 matching over 8 bases. The CDR3 runs 17 residues. The V and J ends lost 4 bases and 1 base, in that order; junction bases with no gene match: 14. From germline, CDR1 is SQVTM and CDR2 ANQGSEA. DNA of the CDR3: TGCAGCGTTGTCCGGACAGGGAAATTTTCTCAGAACACTGAAGCTTTCTTT. This encodes CSVVRTGKFSQNTEAFF.

This clone appeared many times. The CDR3 nucleotides read TGTGCCAGTAGTCGACAGGGGAACACCGGGGAGCTGTTTTTT. It codes for CASSRQGNTGELFF. The rearrangement uses TRBV19 and TRBJ2-2; 7 nucleotides line up with TRBD1. The V segment lost 5 bases and the J segment 1 base; nucleotides outside the gene matches: 1. This CDR3 has 14 residues. Germline V lookup: CDR1 LNHDA, CDR2 SQIVND (reference sequence).

This chain uses TRBV27 with TRBJ2-1; 13 bases agree with TRBD2. This CDR3 contains 14 residues. V was pared by 5 bases and J by 9 bases, with 4 bases of the junction left unmatched. Germline V gene data show CDR1 as MNHEY and CDR2 as SMNVEV (reference sequence). CDR3 in DNA: TGTGCCAGCAGTCCAACTAGCGGGGGGGTTGAGCAGTTCTTC. Its translation: CASSPTSGGVEQFF.

The chain has TRBV9 and TRBJ2-1; a possible D gene is TRBD2 (6 bases). This CDR3 spans 14 amino acids. Trimming pared 3 bases from V and 6 bases from J, leaving 13 bases between. Germline loops: CDR1 SGDLS, CDR2 YYNGEE. DNA of the CDR3: TGTGCCAGCAGCGCTCAAACTAGCCGCAATGAGCAGTTCTTC. This gives the protein CASSAQTSRNEQFF.